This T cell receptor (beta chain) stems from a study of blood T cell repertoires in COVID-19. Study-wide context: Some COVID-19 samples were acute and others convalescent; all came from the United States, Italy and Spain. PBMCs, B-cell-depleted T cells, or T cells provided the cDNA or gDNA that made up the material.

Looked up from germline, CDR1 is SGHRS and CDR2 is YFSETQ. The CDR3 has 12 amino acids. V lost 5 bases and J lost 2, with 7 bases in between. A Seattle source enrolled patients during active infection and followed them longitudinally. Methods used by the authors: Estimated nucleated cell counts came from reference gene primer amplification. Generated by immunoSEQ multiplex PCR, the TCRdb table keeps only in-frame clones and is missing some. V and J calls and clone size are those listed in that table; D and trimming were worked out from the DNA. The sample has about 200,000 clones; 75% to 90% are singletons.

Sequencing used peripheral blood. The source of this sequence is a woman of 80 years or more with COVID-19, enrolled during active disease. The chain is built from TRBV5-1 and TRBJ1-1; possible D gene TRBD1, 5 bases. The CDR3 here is CASSDRNTEAFF. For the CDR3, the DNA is TGCGCCAGCAGTGACAGAAACACTGAAGCTTTCTTT.